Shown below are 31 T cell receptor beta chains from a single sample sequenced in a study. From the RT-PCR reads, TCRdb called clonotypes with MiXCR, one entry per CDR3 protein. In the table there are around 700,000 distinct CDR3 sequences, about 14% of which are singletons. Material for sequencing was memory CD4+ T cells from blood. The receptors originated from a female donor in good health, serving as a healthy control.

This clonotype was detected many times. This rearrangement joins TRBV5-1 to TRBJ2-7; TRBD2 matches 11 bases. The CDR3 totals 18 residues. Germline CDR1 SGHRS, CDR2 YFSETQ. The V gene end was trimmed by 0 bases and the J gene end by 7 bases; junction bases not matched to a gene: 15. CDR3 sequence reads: CASSLALGTSGVLWEQYF. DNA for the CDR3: TGCGCCAGCAGCTTGGCCTTGGGGACTAGCGGAGTCTTGTGGGAGCAGTACTTC. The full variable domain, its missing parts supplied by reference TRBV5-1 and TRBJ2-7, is KAGVTQTPRYLIKTRGQQVTLSCSPISGHRSVSWYQQTPGQGLQFLFEYFSETQRNKGNFPGRFSGRQFSNSRSEMNVSTLELGDSALYLCASSLALGTSGVLWEQYFGPGTRLTVT.

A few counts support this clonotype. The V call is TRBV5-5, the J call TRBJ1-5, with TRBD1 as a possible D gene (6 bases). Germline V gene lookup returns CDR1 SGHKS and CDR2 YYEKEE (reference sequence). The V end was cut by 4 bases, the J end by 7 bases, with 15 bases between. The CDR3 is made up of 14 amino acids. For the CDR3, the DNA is TGTGCCAGCAGCATACAGGGTCCGATCCAGCCCCAGCATTTT. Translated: CASSIQGPIQPQHF.

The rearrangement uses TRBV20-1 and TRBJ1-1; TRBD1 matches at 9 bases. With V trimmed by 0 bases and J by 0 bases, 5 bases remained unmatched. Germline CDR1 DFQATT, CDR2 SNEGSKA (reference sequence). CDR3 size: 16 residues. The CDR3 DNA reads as TGCAGTGCTAGAGATTGGGACAGGGCGTTGAACACTGAAGCTTTCTTT. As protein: CSARDWDRALNTEAFF.

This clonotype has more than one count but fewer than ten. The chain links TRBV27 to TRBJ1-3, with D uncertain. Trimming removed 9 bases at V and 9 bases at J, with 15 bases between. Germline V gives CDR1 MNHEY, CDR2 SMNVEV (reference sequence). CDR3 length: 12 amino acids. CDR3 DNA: TGTGCCAGTTCCCACCTGGAGGGCACCATATATTTT. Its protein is CASSHLEGTIYF.

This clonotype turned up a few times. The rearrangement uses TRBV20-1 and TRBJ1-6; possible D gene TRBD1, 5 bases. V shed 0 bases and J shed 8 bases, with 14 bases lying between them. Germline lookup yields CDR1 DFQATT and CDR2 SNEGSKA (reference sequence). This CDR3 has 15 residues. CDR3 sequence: CSARDGGNPDSPLHF. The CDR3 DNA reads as TGCAGTGCTAGAGACGGGGGTAATCCGGATTCACCCCTCCACTTT.

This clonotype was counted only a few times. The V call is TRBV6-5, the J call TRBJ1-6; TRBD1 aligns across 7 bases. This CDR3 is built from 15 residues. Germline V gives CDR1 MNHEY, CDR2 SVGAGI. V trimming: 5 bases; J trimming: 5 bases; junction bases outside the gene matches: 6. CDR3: CASSTGTVNNSPLHF. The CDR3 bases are TGTGCCAGCAGTACGGGGACAGTAAATAATTCACCCCTCCACTTT.

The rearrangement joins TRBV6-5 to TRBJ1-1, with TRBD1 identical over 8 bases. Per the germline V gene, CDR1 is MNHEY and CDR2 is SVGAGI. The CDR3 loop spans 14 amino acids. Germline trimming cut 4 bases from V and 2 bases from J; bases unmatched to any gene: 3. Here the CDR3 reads CASSFRGLNTEAFF. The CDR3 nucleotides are TGTGCCAGCAGTTTCAGGGGGCTTAACACTGAAGCTTTCTTT.

Written as DNA, the CDR3 is TGTGCCAGCAGCTACGACAGAGGATCCTACAATGAGCAGTATTTT. Amino acids: CASSYDRGSYNEQYF. The genes are TRBV7-8 and TRBJ2-3; possibly TRBD1 for D (5 bases). CDR3 length: 15 residues. CDR1 SGHVS and CDR2 FQNEAQ come from the germline V gene. The V gene lost 4 bases and the J gene lost 11 bases, with 22 bases spanning the gap.

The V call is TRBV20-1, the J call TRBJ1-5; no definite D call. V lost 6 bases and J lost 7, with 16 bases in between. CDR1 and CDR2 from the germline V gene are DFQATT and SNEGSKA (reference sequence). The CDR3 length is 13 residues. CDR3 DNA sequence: TGCAGTGCGACTGAGGCTGAGAGGCAGCCCCAGCATTTT. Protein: CSATEAERQPQHF.

The CDR3, as DNA: TGTGCCTGGACCCTATCGAATGAGCAGTTCTTC. This sequence encodes CAWTLSNEQFF. The chain recombines TRBV30 with TRBJ2-1, with unresolved D. CDR1 GTSNPN and CDR2 SVGIG come from the germline V gene (reference sequence). V was cut by 4 bases and J by 7 bases, with 8 bases left in between. This CDR3 comprises 11 residues. The entire variable domain, with the rest obtained from reference TRBV30 and TRBJ2-1, is as follows: SQTIHQWPATLVQPVGSPLSLECTVEGTSNPNLYWYRQAAGRGLQLLFYSVGIGQISSEVPQNLSASRPQDRQFILSSKKLLLSDSGFYLCAWTLSNEQFFGPGTRLTVL.

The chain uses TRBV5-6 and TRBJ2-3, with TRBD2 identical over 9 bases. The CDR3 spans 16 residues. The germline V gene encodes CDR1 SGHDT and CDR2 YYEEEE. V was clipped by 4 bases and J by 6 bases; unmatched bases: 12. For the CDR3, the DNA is TGTGCCAGCAGCCGGCGACTAGCGGTCGGGCTTGATACGCAGTATTTT. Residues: CASSRRLAVGLDTQYF.

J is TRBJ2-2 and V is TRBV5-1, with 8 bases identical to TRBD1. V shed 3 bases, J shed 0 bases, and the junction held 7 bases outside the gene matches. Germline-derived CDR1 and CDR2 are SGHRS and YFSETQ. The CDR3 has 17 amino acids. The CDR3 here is CASSWQGAPTNTGELFF. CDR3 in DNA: TGCGCCAGCAGCTGGCAGGGGGCCCCAACGAACACCGGGGAGCTGTTTTTT. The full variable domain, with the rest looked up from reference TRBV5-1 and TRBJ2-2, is KAGVTQTPRYLIKTRGQQVTLSCSPISGHRSVSWYQQTPGQGLQFLFEYFSETQRNKGNFPGRFSGRQFSNSRSEMNVSTLELGDSALYLCASSWQGAPTNTGELFFGEGSRLTVL.

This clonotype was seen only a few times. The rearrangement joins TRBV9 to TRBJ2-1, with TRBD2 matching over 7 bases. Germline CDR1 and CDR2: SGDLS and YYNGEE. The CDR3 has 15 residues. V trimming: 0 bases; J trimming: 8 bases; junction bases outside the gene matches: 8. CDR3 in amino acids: CASSVGGGSGDEQFF. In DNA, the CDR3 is TGTGCCAGCAGCGTAGGCGGCGGGAGTGGGGATGAGCAGTTCTTC.

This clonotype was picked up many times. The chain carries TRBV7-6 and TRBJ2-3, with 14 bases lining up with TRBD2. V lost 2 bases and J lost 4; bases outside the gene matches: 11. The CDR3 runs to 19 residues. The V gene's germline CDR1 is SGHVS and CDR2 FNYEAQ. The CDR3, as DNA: TGTGCCAGCAGCTTATTGCACGGGACTAGCGGGAGAACAGCAGATACGCAGTATTTT. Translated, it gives CASSLLHGTSGRTADTQYF.

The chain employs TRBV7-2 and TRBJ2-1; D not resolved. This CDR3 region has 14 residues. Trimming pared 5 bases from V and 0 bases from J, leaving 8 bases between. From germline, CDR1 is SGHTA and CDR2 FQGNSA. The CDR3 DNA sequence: TGTGCCAGCAGCAAACAGAGCTCCTACAATGAGCAGTTCTTC. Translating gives CASSKQSSYNEQFF.

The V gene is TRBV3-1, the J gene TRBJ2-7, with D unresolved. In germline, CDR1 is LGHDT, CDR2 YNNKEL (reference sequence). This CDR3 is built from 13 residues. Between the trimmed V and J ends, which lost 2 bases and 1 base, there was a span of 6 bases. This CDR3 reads CASSQLSSYEQYF. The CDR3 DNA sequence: TGTGCCAGCAGCCAACTTTCTTCCTACGAGCAGTACTTC.

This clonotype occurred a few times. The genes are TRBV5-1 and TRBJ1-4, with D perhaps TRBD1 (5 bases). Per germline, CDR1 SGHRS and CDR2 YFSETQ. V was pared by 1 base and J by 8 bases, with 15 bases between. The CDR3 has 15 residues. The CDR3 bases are TGCGCCAGCAGCTTGCTCCAGGGTCAAGGAGAAAAACTGTTTTTT. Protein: CASSLLQGQGEKLFF.

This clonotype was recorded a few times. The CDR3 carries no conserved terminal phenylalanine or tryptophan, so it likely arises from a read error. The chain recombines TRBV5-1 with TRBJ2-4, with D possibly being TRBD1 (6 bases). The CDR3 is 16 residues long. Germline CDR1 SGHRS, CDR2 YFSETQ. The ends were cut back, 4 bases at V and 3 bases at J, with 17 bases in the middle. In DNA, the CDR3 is TGCGCCAGCAGCATACACTGGGACAAGAGCAAAAACATTCAGTACTCC. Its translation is CASSIHWDKSKNIQYS.

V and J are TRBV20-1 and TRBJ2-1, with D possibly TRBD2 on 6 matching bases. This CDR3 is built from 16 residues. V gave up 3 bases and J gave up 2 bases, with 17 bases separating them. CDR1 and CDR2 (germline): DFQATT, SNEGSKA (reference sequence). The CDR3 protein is CSASRLRGLPYNEQFF. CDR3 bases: TGCAGTGCTAGTAGGTTACGGGGACTCCCCTACAATGAGCAGTTCTTC.

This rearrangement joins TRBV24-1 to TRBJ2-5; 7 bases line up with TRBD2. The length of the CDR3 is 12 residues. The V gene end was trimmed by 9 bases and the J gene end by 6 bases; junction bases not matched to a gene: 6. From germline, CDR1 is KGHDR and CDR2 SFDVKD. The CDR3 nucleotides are TGTGCCACCCTTGGGGGGGAGAAGACCCAGTACTTC. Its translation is CATLGGEKTQYF.

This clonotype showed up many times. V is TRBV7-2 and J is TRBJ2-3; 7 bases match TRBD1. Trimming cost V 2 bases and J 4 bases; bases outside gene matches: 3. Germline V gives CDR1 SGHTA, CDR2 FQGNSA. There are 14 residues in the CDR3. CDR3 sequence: CASSLMDRSDTQYF. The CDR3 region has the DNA TGTGCCAGCAGCTTAATGGACAGGTCAGATACGCAGTATTTT.

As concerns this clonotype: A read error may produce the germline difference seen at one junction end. Here the CDR3 reads CDSSTGKSTEAFF. The CDR3 bases are TGCGACAGCAGTACAGGGAAAAGTACTGAAGCTTTCTTT. The V call is TRBV10-2, the J call TRBJ1-1, with D perhaps TRBD1 (6 bases). Germline V gene sequence: CDR1 WSHSY, CDR2 SAAADI. The CDR3 spans 13 residues.

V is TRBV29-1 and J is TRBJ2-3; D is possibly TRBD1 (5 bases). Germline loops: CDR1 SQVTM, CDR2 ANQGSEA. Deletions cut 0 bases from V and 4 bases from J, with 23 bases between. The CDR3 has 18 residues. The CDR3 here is CSVEDPHPRQMSADTQYF. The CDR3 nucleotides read TGCAGCGTTGAAGATCCACACCCGAGACAGATGTCCGCAGATACGCAGTATTTT.

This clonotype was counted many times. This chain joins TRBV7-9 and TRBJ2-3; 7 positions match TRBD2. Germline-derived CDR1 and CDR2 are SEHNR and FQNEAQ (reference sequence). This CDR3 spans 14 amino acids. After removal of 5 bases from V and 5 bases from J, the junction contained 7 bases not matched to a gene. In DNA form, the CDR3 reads TGTGCCAGCAGCCCTAGCGGTGCGGGAGATACGCAGTATTTT. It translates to CASSPSGAGDTQYF.

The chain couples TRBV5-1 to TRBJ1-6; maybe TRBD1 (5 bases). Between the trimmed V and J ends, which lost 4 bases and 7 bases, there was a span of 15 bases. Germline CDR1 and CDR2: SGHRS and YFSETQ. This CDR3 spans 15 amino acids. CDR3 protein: CASSDDSFLNSPLHF. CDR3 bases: TGCGCCAGCAGCGACGACAGTTTCTTAAATTCACCCCTCCACTTT.

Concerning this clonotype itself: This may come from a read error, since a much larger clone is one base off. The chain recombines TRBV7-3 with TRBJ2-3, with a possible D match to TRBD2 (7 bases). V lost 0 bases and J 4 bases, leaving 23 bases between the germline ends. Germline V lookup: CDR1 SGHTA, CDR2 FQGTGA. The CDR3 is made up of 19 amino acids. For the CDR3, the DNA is TGTGCCAGCAGCTTAACACGCCTAGAGGGGGGGCGAGGCTCAGATACGCAGTATTTT. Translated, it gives CASSLTRLEGGRGSDTQYF.

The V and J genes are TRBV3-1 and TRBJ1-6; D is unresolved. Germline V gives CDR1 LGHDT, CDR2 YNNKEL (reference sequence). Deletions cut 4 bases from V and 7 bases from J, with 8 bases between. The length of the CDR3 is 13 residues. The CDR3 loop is CASSLRMNSPLHF. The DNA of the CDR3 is TGTGCCAGCAGCCTCCGAATGAATTCACCCCTCCACTTT. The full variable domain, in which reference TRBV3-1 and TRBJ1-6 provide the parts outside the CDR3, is DTAVSQTPKYLVTQMGNDKSIKCEQNLGHDTMYWYKQDSKKFLKIMFSYNNKELIINETVPNRFSPKSPDKAHLNLHINSLELGDSAVYFCASSLRMNSPLHFGNGTRLTVT.

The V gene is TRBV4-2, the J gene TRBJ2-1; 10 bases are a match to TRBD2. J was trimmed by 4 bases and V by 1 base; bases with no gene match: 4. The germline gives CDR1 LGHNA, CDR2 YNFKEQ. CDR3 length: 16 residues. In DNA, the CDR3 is TGTGCCAGCAGCCAAGCACTAGCGGGGCTTTACAATGAGCAGTTCTTC. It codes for CASSQALAGLYNEQFF.

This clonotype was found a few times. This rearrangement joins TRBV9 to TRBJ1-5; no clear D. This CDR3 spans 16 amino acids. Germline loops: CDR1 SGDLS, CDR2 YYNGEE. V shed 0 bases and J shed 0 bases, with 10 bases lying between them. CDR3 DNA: TGTGCCAGCAGCGTAGGATCCGCCAATAGCAATCAGCCCCAGCATTTT. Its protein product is CASSVGSANSNQPQHF.

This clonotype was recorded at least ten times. The CDR3 protein is CASSYSTGEGSDTQYF. In nucleotides, the CDR3 is TGTGCCAGCAGTTACTCGACGGGGGAAGGATCAGATACGCAGTATTTT. The chain carries TRBV6-6 and TRBJ2-3, with D tentatively TRBD2 (6 bases). The germline V and J ends were trimmed by 0 bases and 4 bases, with 14 bases remaining between them. The CDR3 has 16 amino acids. Germline V gives CDR1 MNHNY, CDR2 SVGAGI (reference sequence).

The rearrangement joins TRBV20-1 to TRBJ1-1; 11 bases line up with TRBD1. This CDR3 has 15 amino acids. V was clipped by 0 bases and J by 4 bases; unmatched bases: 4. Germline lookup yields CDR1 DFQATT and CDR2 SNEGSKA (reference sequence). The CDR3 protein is CSAREFGTGGTEAFF. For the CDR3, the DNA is TGCAGTGCTAGAGAGTTTGGGACAGGGGGCACTGAAGCTTTCTTT.